This TCR beta chain was identified in a study of blood T cell repertoires in COVID-19. This clone was found once. After removal of 4 bases from V and 4 bases from J, the junction contained 5 bases not matched to a gene. Per germline, CDR1 SGHNT and CDR2 YYREEE (reference sequence). The CDR3 has 14 residues. Only in-frame clones appear in the TCRdb table, and some are missing; sequencing was by immunoSEQ multiplex PCR. The table lists 130,000 to 150,000 clones, around 87% of them singletons. V usage is TRBV5-4 and J usage is TRBJ2-5, with 9 nucleotides matching TRBD1. The TCR sequence derives from a woman aged 30 to 39 with acute COVID-19. Sequencing used PBMCs or T cells enriched from blood (not recorded which). The CDR3 here is CASSEGQGLETQYF. The CDR3 DNA reads TGTGCCAGCAGCGAAGGACAGGGGCTAGAGACCCAGTACTTC.